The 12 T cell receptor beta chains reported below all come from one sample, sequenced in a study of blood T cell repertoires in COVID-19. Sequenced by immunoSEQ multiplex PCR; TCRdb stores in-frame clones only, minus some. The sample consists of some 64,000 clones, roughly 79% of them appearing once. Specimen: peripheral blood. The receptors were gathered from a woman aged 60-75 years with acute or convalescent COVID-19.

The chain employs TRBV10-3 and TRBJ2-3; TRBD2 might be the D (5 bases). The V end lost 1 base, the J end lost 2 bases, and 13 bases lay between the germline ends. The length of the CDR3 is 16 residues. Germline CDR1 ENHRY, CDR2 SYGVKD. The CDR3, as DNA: TGTGCCATCAGTGAGTTGGTCGGGGAGCCCACAGATACGCAGTATTTT. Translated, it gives CAISELVGEPTDTQYF.

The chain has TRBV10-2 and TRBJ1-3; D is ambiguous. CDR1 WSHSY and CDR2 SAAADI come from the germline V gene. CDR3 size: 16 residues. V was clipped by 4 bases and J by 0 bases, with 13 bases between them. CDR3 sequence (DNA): TGCGCCAGCAGTGGGGCTCGGCAGAACTCTGGAAACACCATATATTTT. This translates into CASSGARQNSGNTIYF.

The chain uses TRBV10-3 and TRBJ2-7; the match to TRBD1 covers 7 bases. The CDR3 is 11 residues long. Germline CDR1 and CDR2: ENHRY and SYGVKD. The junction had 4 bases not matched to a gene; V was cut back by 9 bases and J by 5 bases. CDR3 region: CAIGTANEQYF. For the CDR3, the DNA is TGTGCCATTGGGACAGCCAACGAGCAGTACTTC.

CDR3 in amino acids: CASSLGQITGELFF. The DNA for the CDR3 is TGTGCCAGCAGTTTAGGGCAGATCACCGGGGAGCTGTTTTTT. The chain links TRBV27 to TRBJ2-2; D unresolved. The CDR3 loop spans 14 amino acids. V was cut by 2 bases and J by 4 bases, with 8 bases left in between. Germline V gene data show CDR1 as MNHEY and CDR2 as SMNVEV (reference sequence).

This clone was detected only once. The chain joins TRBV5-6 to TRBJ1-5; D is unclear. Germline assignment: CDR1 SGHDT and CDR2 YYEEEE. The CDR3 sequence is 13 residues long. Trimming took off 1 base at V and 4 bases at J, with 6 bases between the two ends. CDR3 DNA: TGTGCCAGCAGCTTGAGCCTAAATCAGCCCCAGCATTTT. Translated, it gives CASSLSLNQPQHF.

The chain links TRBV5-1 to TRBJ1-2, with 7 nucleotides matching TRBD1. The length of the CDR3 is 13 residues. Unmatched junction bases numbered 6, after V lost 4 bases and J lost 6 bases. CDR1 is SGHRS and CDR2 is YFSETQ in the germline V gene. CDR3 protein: CASSEQGHDGYTF. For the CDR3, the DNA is TGCGCCAGCAGCGAACAGGGGCACGATGGCTACACCTTC.

The chain's CDR3 is CASSITSGGENEQFF. CDR3 DNA sequence: TGTGCCAGTAGTATAACTAGCGGGGGGGAGAATGAGCAGTTCTTC. The chain recombines TRBV19 with TRBJ2-1, with 13 bases lining up with TRBD2. With 2 bases clipped from V and 7 bases from J, the junction kept 2 bases outside the gene matches. The germline CDR1 and CDR2 sequences are LNHDA and SQIVND (reference sequence). CDR3 length: 15 amino acids.

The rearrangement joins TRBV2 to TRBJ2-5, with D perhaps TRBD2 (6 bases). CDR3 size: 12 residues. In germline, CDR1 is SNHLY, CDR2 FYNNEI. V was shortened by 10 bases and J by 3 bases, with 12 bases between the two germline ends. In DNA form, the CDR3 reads TGTGCCACGGAGGGCTGGAAAGAGACCCAGTACTTC. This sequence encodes CATEGWKETQYF. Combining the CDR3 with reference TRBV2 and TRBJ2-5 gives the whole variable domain EPEVTQTPSHQVTQMGQEVILRCVPISNHLYFYWYRQILGQKVEFLVSFYNNEISEKSEIFDDQFSVERPDGSNFTLKIRSTKLEDSAMYFCATEGWKETQYFGPGTRLLVL.

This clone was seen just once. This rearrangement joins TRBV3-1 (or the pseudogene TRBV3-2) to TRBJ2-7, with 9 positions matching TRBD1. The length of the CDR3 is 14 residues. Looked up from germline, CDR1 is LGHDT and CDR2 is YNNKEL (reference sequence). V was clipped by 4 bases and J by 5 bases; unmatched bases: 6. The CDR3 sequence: CASSRRQGGHEQYF. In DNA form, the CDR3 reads TGTGCCAGCAGCCGCCGACAGGGGGGCCACGAGCAGTACTTC.

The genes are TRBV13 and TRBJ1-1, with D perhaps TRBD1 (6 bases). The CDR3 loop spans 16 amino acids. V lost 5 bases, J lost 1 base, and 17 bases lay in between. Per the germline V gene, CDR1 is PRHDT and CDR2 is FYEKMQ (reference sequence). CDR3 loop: CASSHSTQGRNTEAFF. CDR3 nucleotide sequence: TGTGCCAGCAGCCATTCAACGCAGGGGAGGAACACTGAAGCTTTCTTT.

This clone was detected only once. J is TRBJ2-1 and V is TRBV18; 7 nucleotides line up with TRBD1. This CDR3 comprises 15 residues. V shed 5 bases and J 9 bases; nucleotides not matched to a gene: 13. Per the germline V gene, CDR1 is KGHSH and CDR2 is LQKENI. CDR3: CASSRNYRGEGEQFF. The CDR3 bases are TGTGCCAGCTCAAGGAACTACAGGGGTGAGGGTGAGCAGTTCTTC.

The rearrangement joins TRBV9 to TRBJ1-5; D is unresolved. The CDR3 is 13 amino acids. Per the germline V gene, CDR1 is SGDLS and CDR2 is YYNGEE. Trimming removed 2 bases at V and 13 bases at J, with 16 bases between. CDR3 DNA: TGTGCCAGCAGCGTGAGGGCCCTATCCCCGCAGCATTTT. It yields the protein CASSVRALSPQHF. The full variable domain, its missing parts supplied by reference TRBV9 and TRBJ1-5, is DSGVTQTPKHLITATGQRVTLRCSPRSGDLSVYWYQQSLDQGLQFLIQYYNGEERAKGNILERFSAQQFPDLHSELNLSSLELGDSALYFCASSVRALSPQHFGDGTRLSIL.